These 7 T cell receptor beta chains were all obtained from the same sample, sequenced in a study of blood T cells in healthy people across ages. Together with a sample-barcoded 5' primer, a J-beta primer mix was included in a second PCR lasting 7 to 11 cycles. TCRdb re-called the 5' RACE reads through MiXCR, storing one row per CDR3 protein. The sample records roughly 1.5 million distinct CDR3 sequences, about 42% being singletons. The material sequenced was blood. The receptors here all came from a woman aged 18-29 years in good health.

The sample holds a few counts of this clonotype. The genes are TRBV2 and TRBJ2-4, with D maybe TRBD1 (5 bases). This CDR3 is built from 15 residues. V dropped 8 bases and J dropped 0 bases, with 14 bases sitting between them. Germline V gene data show CDR1 as SNHLY and CDR2 as FYNNEI. In DNA, the CDR3 is TGTGCCAGCCTAGGGCCAGGGCTAGCCAAAAACATTCAGTACTTC. This codes for CASLGPGLAKNIQYF.

This clonotype has only a few counts. The chain recombines TRBV5-1 with TRBJ2-3; TRBD2 matches at 12 bases. The CDR3 sequence is 15 residues long. With 0 bases clipped from V and 6 bases from J, the junction kept 2 bases outside the gene matches. The germline CDR1 and CDR2 sequences are SGHRS and YFSETQ. CDR3 region: CASSLEGTSGDTQYF. The CDR3 DNA is TGCGCCAGCAGCTTGGAAGGGACTAGCGGGGATACGCAGTATTTT. Complete variable domain (other parts from reference TRBV5-1 and TRBJ2-3): KAGVTQTPRYLIKTRGQQVTLSCSPISGHRSVSWYQQTPGQGLQFLFEYFSETQRNKGNFPGRFSGRQFSNSRSEMNVSTLELGDSALYLCASSLEGTSGDTQYFGPGTRLTVL.

V is TRBV15 and J is TRBJ2-5; TRBD1 matches 10 bases. CDR3 size: 15 residues. The V segment lost 3 bases and the J segment 2 bases; nucleotides outside the gene matches: 3. Germline V lookup: CDR1 LNHNV, CDR2 YYDKDF (reference sequence). The CDR3, as DNA: TGTGCCACCAGCAGGACAGGGGGCAATCAAGAGACCCAGTACTTC. As protein: CATSRTGGNQETQYF.

The rearrangement joins TRBV4-3 to TRBJ2-1, with TRBD1 as a possible D gene (7 bases). V lost 4 bases, J lost 2 bases, and 18 bases lay in between. The CDR3 runs to 17 residues. Germline CDR1 LGHNA, CDR2 YSLEER. The CDR3 DNA is TGCGCCAGCAGCCCTCAGGAGGGGGCTAGGACCTACAATGAGCAGTTCTTC. Protein sequence: CASSPQEGARTYNEQFF.

V gene TRBV7-9 combines with J gene TRBJ2-5; weak D call: TRBD1 (6 bases). CDR1 is SEHNR, CDR2 FQNEAQ, per germline (reference sequence). The CDR3 consists of 17 residues. Between the trimmed V and J ends, which lost 0 bases and 0 bases, there was a span of 14 bases. CDR3 protein: CASSLARTEVYQETQYF. In nucleotides, the CDR3 is TGTGCCAGCAGCTTAGCCCGGACAGAAGTTTACCAAGAGACCCAGTACTTC. The whole variable domain, remainder taken from reference TRBV7-9 and TRBJ2-5, is DTGVSQNPRHKITKRGQNVTFRCDPISEHNRLYWYRQTLGQGPEFLTYFQNEAQLEKSRLLSDRFSAERPKGSFSTLEIQRTEQGDSAMYLCASSLARTEVYQETQYFGPGTRLLVL.

The chain couples TRBV4-3 to TRBJ1-4; TRBD1 is a possible D gene (6 bases). Germline V CDR1 and CDR2: LGHNA, YSLEER. The CDR3 sequence is 15 residues long. Trimming pared 0 bases from V and 6 bases from J, leaving 11 bases between. The CDR3 DNA is TGCGCCAGCAGCCAAGATTTTAGGACAGATGAAAAACTGTTTTTT. This codes for CASSQDFRTDEKLFF.

The chain recombines TRBV4-1 with TRBJ2-1; 9 nucleotides agree with TRBD2. Losses at the gene ends were 2 bases for V and 6 bases for J; bases not matched to a gene: 8. This CDR3 comprises 16 residues. CDR1 and CDR2 from the germline V gene are MGHRA and YSYEKL. The chain's CDR3 is CASSQPIAGATNEQFF. In DNA form, the CDR3 reads TGCGCCAGCAGCCAACCAATAGCGGGGGCCACCAATGAGCAGTTCTTC.